This T cell receptor (beta chain) stems from a study of T cell repertoires in cytomegalovirus infection. TCRdb processed the reads anew with MiXCR; each CDR3 protein has one entry. The data hold around 350,000 distinct CDR3 sequences, with roughly 18% observed a single time. The CDR3 has 16 amino acids. CDR1 KGHSH and CDR2 LQKENI come from the germline V gene. Deletions cut 4 bases from V and 3 bases from J, with 16 bases between. The rearrangement joins TRBV18 to TRBJ2-4; either TRBD1 or TRBD2 may fit D (6 bases each). This receptor was taken from a human donor in good health (CMV status not recorded). Some clones in this sample may be carry-over from other donors' samples. The specimen was PBMCs. CDR3 region: CASSRGTYEGKNIQYF. The CDR3 coding sequence is TGTGCCAGCTCACGCGGGACATACGAAGGCAAAAACATTCAGTACTTC.